Detailed here is one T cell receptor beta chain. In germline, CDR1 is MNHNS, CDR2 SASEGT. V lost 2 bases and J lost 0, with 8 bases in between. The CDR3 has 15 amino acids. Method: immunoSEQ multiplex PCR; TCRdb's copy keeps in-frame clones and lacks some. In the table there are about 380,000 clones, roughly 91% of which are singletons. These data come from a study of blood T cell repertoires in COVID-19. As for the study in general: There were acute and convalescent COVID-19 samples, and they came from the United States, Italy and Spain. In each case, the material was cDNA or gDNA derived from T cells, B-cell-depleted T cells, or PBMCs.

Clinical history as reported by participants underpinned cohort assignment. For recovered donors of Cohort 3, there were two negative PCRs, clearance, or symptom resolution. This chain links TRBV6-1 with TRBJ1-3; possible D gene TRBD1, 6 bases. The sequencing sample was made of PBMCs or T cells enriched from blood (not recorded which). The sequence was collected from a woman between 18 and 30 years old who had recovered from COVID-19. CDR3 protein: CASSETGISGNTIYF. The CDR3 DNA sequence: TGTGCCAGCAGTGAAACAGGGATCTCTGGAAACACCATATATTTT.